This entry lists 2 T cell receptor beta chains sequenced from one sample in a study of graft-versus-host responses after intestinal transplantation. The antigens for these receptors are not known. Clones were sequenced by immunoSEQ multiplex PCR, and TCRdb holds only the in-frame ones, with some missing. This table holds some 120,000 clones, roughly 92% found once. Sequencing was performed on unstimulated CD4+ T cells sorted from spleen or lymph node cells, taken before transplant. The receptors derive from a human donor who was the organ donor for an intestinal transplant.

This sequence joins TRBV5-1 and TRBJ1-2, with a weak D call TRBD1 (5 bases). V was clipped by 7 bases and J by 4 bases, with 17 bases between them. Germline V lookup: CDR1 SGHRS, CDR2 YFSETQ. CDR3 length equals 14 residues. The chain's CDR3 is CASGGGCGRYGYTF. In nucleotides, the CDR3 is TGCGCCAGCGGTGGGGGGTGCGGGCGCTATGGCTACACCTTC.

V and J are TRBV5-5 and TRBJ2-7; the match to TRBD1 covers 7 bases. Germline-derived CDR1 and CDR2 are SGHKS and YYEKEE (reference sequence). V shed 3 bases, J shed 7 bases, and the junction held 7 bases outside the gene matches. This CDR3 has 13 residues. CDR3 region: CASSSRTGEEQYF. The CDR3 DNA reads as TGTGCCAGCAGCTCCCGGACAGGCGAGGAGCAGTACTTC.